Listed below are T cell receptor beta chains from one sample, sequenced in a study of blood T cell repertoires in COVID-19. Clones were read by immunoSEQ multiplex PCR, and TCRdb kept only the in-frame ones, dropping some. This table has over 85,000 clones, approximately 82% appearing once. Sequences were obtained from peripheral blood. Every receptor here comes from a woman at least 80 years old with acute or convalescent COVID-19. Each CDR3 is given with its conserved first and last residue. D genes are given only for firm matches. The listing skips clone size in some rows; elsewhere it reads once, few, many or a size class.

D: NA; V: TRBV19; size: few; J: TRBJ1-6; DNA: TGTGCCAGTAGTACCCTAGAGCGGAGCTCCTATAATTCACCCCTCCACTTT; CDR3: CASSTLERSSYNSPLHF
D: NA; V: TRBV5-1; size: NA; J: TRBJ1-2; DNA: TGCGCCAGCAGCTTGGTTTCGGGTAATGGCTACACCTTC; CDR3: CASSLVSGNGYTF
D: NA; V: TRBV12-3/TRBV12-4; size: few; J: TRBJ1-5; DNA: TGTGCCAGCAGTTTGGGGGGGCCCCAGCATTTT; CDR3: CASSLGGPQHF
D: NA; V: TRBV27; size: few; J: TRBJ2-1; DNA: TGTGCCAGCAGTTTTTCCCGCTCCTACAATGAGCAGTTCTTC; CDR3: CASSFSRSYNEQFF
D: TRBD1; V: TRBV12-5; size: NA; J: TRBJ1-2; DNA: TGTGCTAGTGGTCCCAGACAGGGGGGAGACTATGGCTACACCTTC; CDR3: CASGPRQGGDYGYTF
D: NA; V: TRBV6-1; size: NA; J: TRBJ2-5; DNA: TGTGCCAGCAGTGAACAGGGCAGCTTTCAGACCCAGTACTTC; CDR3: CASSEQGSFQTQYF
D: NA; V: TRBV5-1; size: NA; J: TRBJ1-2; DNA: TGCGCCAGCAGCTTACCCATTGGCGGGGAAGGCTACACCTTC; CDR3: CASSLPIGGEGYTF
D: NA; V: TRBV7-2; size: NA; J: TRBJ1-4; DNA: TGTGCCAGCAGCTTAGTGGCAACAACTAATGAAAAACTGTTTTTT; CDR3: CASSLVATTNEKLFF
D: TRBD1; V: TRBV30; size: NA; J: TRBJ1-4; DNA: TGTGCCTGGAACCGGGGACAGCCGAATGAAAAACTGTTTTTT; CDR3: CAWNRGQPNEKLFF
D: TRBD1; V: TRBV5-4; size: NA; J: TRBJ1-2; DNA: TGTGCCAGCAGCCCAGCCGACAGGGCGCGCTATGGCTACACCTTC; CDR3: CASSPADRARYGYTF
D: NA; V: TRBV5-4; size: few; J: TRBJ1-1; DNA: TGTGCCAGCGGCCGGGGAGGGAGGGCCCCCACTGAAGCTTTCTTT; CDR3: CASGRGGRAPTEAFF
D: TRBD2; V: TRBV12-5; size: NA; J: TRBJ2-2; DNA: TGTGCTAGTGGCCTAATGCTAGCGGGAGGTCCGGACACCGGGGAGCTGTTTTTT; CDR3: CASGLMLAGGPDTGELFF
D: NA; V: TRBV5-1; size: NA; J: TRBJ1-2; DNA: TGCGCCAGCAGCCCCTATGGTCAAGCTAACTATGGCTACACCTTC; CDR3: CASSPYGQANYGYTF
D: NA; V: TRBV4-1; size: NA; J: TRBJ2-7; DNA: TGCGCCAGCAGCCAAGGGCCGGGGTTCCGGGCCTACGAGCAGTACTTC; CDR3: CASSQGPGFRAYEQYF
D: TRBD1; V: TRBV10-2; size: NA; J: TRBJ1-6; DNA: TGCGCCAGCATAGCCCCAGGGGGCAATTCACCCCTCCACTTT; CDR3: CASIAPGGNSPLHF
D: NA; V: TRBV30; size: NA; J: TRBJ1-6; DNA: TGTGCCTGGACTCCAAGCGGGAGCTCCTATAATTCACCCCTCCACTTT; CDR3: CAWTPSGSSYNSPLHF
D: TRBD2; V: TRBV6-5; size: NA; J: TRBJ2-3; DNA: TGTGCCAGCAGTTACCTAGCGGCCCGCCCAGATACGCAGTATTTT; CDR3: CASSYLAARPDTQYF
D: TRBD2; V: TRBV5-8; size: NA; J: TRBJ2-7; DNA: TGTGCCAGCATTAACGGGGGACTAGCGGGATTTGAGCAGTACTTC; CDR3: CASINGGLAGFEQYF
D: NA; V: TRBV27; size: few; J: TRBJ1-5; DNA: TGTGCCAGCAGTTGGGCCAGGGGCCTTCAGCCCCAGCATTTT; CDR3: CASSWARGLQPQHF
D: TRBD1; V: TRBV3-1/TRBV3-2; size: NA; J: TRBJ2-5; DNA: TGTGCCAGCAGCCTACAGGGGGGAGAGACCCAGTACTTC; CDR3: CASSLQGGETQYF
D: NA; V: TRBV28; size: NA; J: TRBJ1-5; DNA: TGTGCCAGCAGTTTGGGAGGGGCCAGCAATCAGCCCCAGCATTTT; CDR3: CASSLGGASNQPQHF
D: NA; V: TRBV28; size: NA; J: TRBJ2-3; DNA: TGTGCCAGCAGTTTTGGGGGGTCAGATACGCAGTATTTT; CDR3: CASSFGGSDTQYF
D: TRBD2; V: TRBV3-1/TRBV3-2; size: NA; J: TRBJ2-5; DNA: TGTGCCAGCAGCCAAGGCCTGTTGGCGCGGGGGGGCCAAGAGACCCAGTACTTC; CDR3: CASSQGLLARGGQETQYF
D: TRBD1; V: TRBV19; size: NA; J: TRBJ2-1; DNA: TGTGCCAGTAGTACGGGACAGGTCAATGAGCAGTTCTTC; CDR3: CASSTGQVNEQFF
D: NA; V: TRBV7-2; size: NA; J: TRBJ1-4; DNA: TGTGCCAGCAGCTTAGCGAGGGACACCACCAAAAAACTGTTTTTT; CDR3: CASSLARDTTKKLFF
D: TRBD2; V: TRBV18; size: NA; J: TRBJ2-6; DNA: TGTGCCAGCTCACCCTTTACCGGCGGGGGGAACTCTGGGGCCAACGTCCTGACTTTC; CDR3: CASSPFTGGGNSGANVLTF
D: TRBD2; V: TRBV5-1; size: NA; J: TRBJ2-7; DNA: TGCGCCAGCAGCCTTGGGCTAGCGGGAGCAGTAAGCGAGCAGTACTTC; CDR3: CASSLGLAGAVSEQYF
D: TRBD2; V: TRBV27; size: NA; J: TRBJ2-1; DNA: TGTGCCAGCAGTCACGGGACTAGCAATGAGCAGTTCTTC; CDR3: CASSHGTSNEQFF
D: NA; V: TRBV27; size: NA; J: TRBJ2-3; DNA: TGTGCCAGCAGCTCCCTACAGAGCACAGATACGCAGTATTTT; CDR3: CASSSLQSTDTQYF
D: TRBD1; V: TRBV5-4; size: NA; J: TRBJ2-1; DNA: TGTGCCAGCAGCTTGGCCGGGGTACAGGGGGCAGGTGAGCAGTTCTTC; CDR3: CASSLAGVQGAGEQFF
D: NA; V: TRBV3-1/TRBV3-2; size: few; J: TRBJ1-5; DNA: TGTGCCAGCAGCCAAGATTTTCGGGAGCCCCAGCATTTT; CDR3: CASSQDFREPQHF
D: NA; V: TRBV5-1; size: NA; J: TRBJ2-1; DNA: TGCGCCAGCAGCTTAACAGGGATCTCCTACAATGAGCAGTTCTTC; CDR3: CASSLTGISYNEQFF
D: TRBD1; V: TRBV3-1/TRBV3-2; size: NA; J: TRBJ1-2; DNA: TGTGCCAGCAGCCAAGGGAGACAGGGGGCGACTGGCTACACCTTC; CDR3: CASSQGRQGATGYTF
D: NA; V: TRBV6-6; size: few; J: TRBJ2-7; DNA: TGTGCCAGCAGTTACTCCGGCGGTCACGAGCAGTACTTC; CDR3: CASSYSGGHEQYF
D: NA; V: TRBV12-3/TRBV12-4; size: NA; J: TRBJ1-1; DNA: TGTGCCAGCAGTTTAAGGGAGGGGACTGAAGCTTTCTTT; CDR3: CASSLREGTEAFF
D: NA; V: TRBV15; size: NA; J: TRBJ1-5; DNA: TGTGCCACCAGCAGAGGCGTTAGACATACGACGGGAAGCAATCAGCCCCAGCATTTT; CDR3: CATSRGVRHTTGSNQPQHF
D: NA; V: TRBV5-1; size: NA; J: TRBJ2-5; DNA: TGCGCCAGCAGCTTCTTTCAAGAGACCCAGTACTTC; CDR3: CASSFFQETQYF
D: NA; V: TRBV3-1/TRBV3-2; size: NA; J: TRBJ2-2; DNA: TGTGCCAGCAATGGCCAACGCACCGGGGAGCTGTTTTTT; CDR3: CASNGQRTGELFF
D: NA; V: TRBV6-5; size: NA; J: TRBJ2-3; DNA: TGTGCCAGCAGTATACGGCGGGGTGGCACAGATACGCAGTATTTT; CDR3: CASSIRRGGTDTQYF
D: TRBD2; V: TRBV5-1; size: NA; J: TRBJ2-3; DNA: TGCGCCAGCAGCGGGAGCGGGAAGGGCACAGATACGCAGTATTTT; CDR3: CASSGSGKGTDTQYF
D: TRBD2; V: TRBV11-2; size: NA; J: TRBJ2-3; DNA: TGTGCCAGCAGCTGGAGGACTAGATCAGATACGCAGTATTTT; CDR3: CASSWRTRSDTQYF
D: NA; V: TRBV27; size: NA; J: TRBJ2-7; DNA: TGTGCCAGCAGGAAGGGAGGCAGACACTCCGAGCAGTACTTC; CDR3: CASRKGGRHSEQYF
D: NA; V: TRBV19; size: NA; J: TRBJ2-4; DNA: TGTGCCAGTAGTATTAATCTAGAAAACATTCAGTACTTC; CDR3: CASSINLENIQYF
D: NA; V: TRBV10-2; size: NA; J: TRBJ1-2; DNA: TGCGCCAGCAGTCCAGGGCAGCTCTATGGCTACACCTTC; CDR3: CASSPGQLYGYTF
D: NA; V: TRBV25-1; size: NA; J: TRBJ1-6; DNA: TGTGCCAGCACTGGGCTCGATAATTCACCCCTCCACTTT; CDR3: CASTGLDNSPLHF
D: TRBD1; V: TRBV6-1; size: few; J: TRBJ2-5; DNA: TGTGCCAGCAGTGTTCGGACAGGGGGCTTAATGTCCCACGAGACCCAGTACTTC; CDR3: CASSVRTGGLMSHETQYF
D: NA; V: TRBV19; size: NA; J: TRBJ2-7; DNA: TGTGCCAGTAGTTCCCGACTTGGTTCTTACGAGCAGTACTTC; CDR3: CASSSRLGSYEQYF
D: NA; V: TRBV6-5; size: NA; J: TRBJ1-4; DNA: TGTGCCAGCAGTTACTCGATGGAGGGTCGAGATGAAAAACTGTTTTTT; CDR3: CASSYSMEGRDEKLFF
D: NA; V: TRBV25-1; size: NA; J: TRBJ1-1; DNA: TGTGCCAGCAGTAGCCTGGGCCACACTGAAGCTTTCTTT; CDR3: CASSSLGHTEAFF
D: TRBD1; V: TRBV19; size: few; J: TRBJ1-1; DNA: TGTGCCAGTAGTATAACCGGGACAGGGGGCTACACTGAAGCTTTCTTT; CDR3: CASSITGTGGYTEAFF
D: NA; V: TRBV9; size: NA; J: TRBJ1-6; DNA: TGTGCCAGCAGCGTATACCACGGGGGGACACCCCTCCACTTT; CDR3: CASSVYHGGTPLHF
D: NA; V: TRBV4-1; size: NA; J: TRBJ1-5; DNA: TGCGCCAGCAGCCAAGATACAGGGCATAGCAATCAGCCCCAGCATTTT; CDR3: CASSQDTGHSNQPQHF
D: TRBD1; V: TRBV11-2; size: once; J: TRBJ2-1; DNA: TGTGCCAGCAGCTCCAGACAGGGTGGCGTCAATCCCAATGAGCAGTTCTTC; CDR3: CASSSRQGGVNPNEQFF
D: NA; V: TRBV11-3; size: NA; J: TRBJ2-2; DNA: TGTGCCAGCAGCGTGCAGGGCTCTTCGAACACCGGGGAGCTGTTTTTT; CDR3: CASSVQGSSNTGELFF
D: NA; V: TRBV19; size: NA; J: TRBJ1-1; DNA: TGTGCCAGTAGTATGGGCAGGGGTGGGACTGAAGCTTTCTTT; CDR3: CASSMGRGGTEAFF